The 15 T cell receptor beta chains in this list originate from one sample, sequenced in a study of blood T cell repertoires in COVID-19. Assay used: immunoSEQ multiplex PCR; TCRdb lists only in-frame clones, some missing. The sample has about 160,000 clones; 80% to 90% are singletons. Sequenced input: peripheral blood. The receptors were gathered from a woman in her 70s with COVID-19, enrolled during active disease.

This clone showed up just a few times. The V call is TRBV9, the J call TRBJ1-2, with a weak D call TRBD1 (6 bases). The ends were cut back, 3 bases at V and 4 bases at J, with 13 bases in the middle. The CDR3 length is 14 residues. The V gene's germline CDR1 is SGDLS and CDR2 YYNGEE. The CDR3 loop is CASSDLTGPYGYTF. The CDR3 DNA sequence: TGTGCCAGCAGCGACCTGACAGGTCCCTATGGCTACACCTTC.

This chain uses TRBV11-2 with TRBJ1-1, with D tentatively TRBD1 (6 bases). The CDR3 has 13 amino acids. V lost 8 bases and J lost 7, with 17 bases in between. Germline CDR1 is SGHAT and CDR2 is FQNNGV. CDR3 DNA sequence: TGTGCCAGCGGATCCCAGGGGTCTCTTGAAGCTTTCTTT. It encodes CASGSQGSLEAFF. The variable domain in full, completed from reference TRBV11-2 and TRBJ1-1, reads EAGVAQSPRYKIIEKRQSVAFWCNPISGHATLYWYQQILGQGPKLLIQFQNNGVVDDSQLPKDRFSAERLKGVDSTLKIQPAKLEDSAVYLCASGSQGSLEAFFGQGTRLTVV.

J is TRBJ1-1 and V is TRBV21-1; TRBD1 was called by the table and not checked on the DNA. TRBV21-1 is listed as a pseudogene. There are 14 residues in the CDR3. CDR3 region: CASRGGATNTEAFF. CDR3 DNA: TGTGCCAGCAGGGGTGGGGCTACGAACACTGAAGCTTTCTTT.

The chain joins TRBV5-1 to TRBJ2-7, with D possibly being TRBD2 (5 bases). The CDR3 covers 13 residues. Trimming shortened V by 2 bases and J by 6 bases, and 12 bases separated the two germline ends. Germline CDR1 SGHRS, CDR2 YFSETQ. This chain's CDR3 is CASSFTSLREQYF. The CDR3 nucleotides read TGCGCCAGCAGCTTCACTAGTCTCCGCGAGCAGTACTTC.

This rearrangement joins TRBV30 to TRBJ1-2; 7 bases match TRBD1. V trimming: 3 bases; J trimming: 4 bases; junction bases outside the gene matches: 11. The germline V gene has CDR1 GTSNPN and CDR2 SVGIG (reference sequence). This CDR3 is 15 amino acids long. Written as DNA, the CDR3 is TGTGCCTGGAGGAGCGGTTTGGCAGGGGGCTATGGCTACACCTTC. Translated: CAWRSGLAGGYGYTF. Together with reference TRBV30 and TRBJ1-2, the CDR3 gives the full variable domain: SQTIHQWPATLVQPVGSPLSLECTVEGTSNPNLYWYRQAAGRGLQLLFYSVGIGQISSEVPQNLSASRPQDRQFILSSKKLLLSDSGFYLCAWRSGLAGGYGYTFGSGTRLTVV.

The chain links TRBV6-5 to TRBJ1-6; a weak D match, TRBD1 (5 bases). The V end was cut by 7 bases, the J end by 9 bases, with 16 bases between. Germline CDR1 MNHEY, CDR2 SVGAGI. The CDR3 sequence is 14 residues long. In nucleotides, the CDR3 is TGTGCCAGCACCCGGGGGTGGGCGAGTTCACCCCTCCACTTT. Translated: CASTRGWASSPLHF.

The chain combines TRBV6-5 with TRBJ2-7, with 10 bases fitting TRBD1. Germline V lookup: CDR1 MNHEY, CDR2 SVGAGI. V lost 6 bases, J lost 5 bases, and 10 bases stayed unmatched. This CDR3 contains 15 residues. This chain's CDR3 is CASRTGQGVVHEQYF. In nucleotides, the CDR3 is TGTGCCAGCAGAACCGGACAGGGGGTCGTTCACGAGCAGTACTTC.

This rearrangement joins TRBV28 to TRBJ1-3; TRBD1 aligns across 7 bases. V dropped 5 bases and J dropped 4; count of bases not matched to a gene: 11. This CDR3 comprises 16 residues. Germline V lookup: CDR1 MDHEN, CDR2 SYDVKM. CDR3: CASSPRGQGYGNTIYF. The DNA for the CDR3 is TGTGCCAGCAGTCCTAGGGGGCAGGGGTACGGAAACACCATATATTTT.

The chain combines TRBV5-4 with TRBJ2-7, with a possible D match to TRBD1 (6 bases). Germline CDR1 is SGHNT and CDR2 is YYREEE (reference sequence). Trimming took 4 bases from V and 5 from J, leaving 13 bases between them. The CDR3 has 13 residues. DNA for the CDR3: TGTGCCAGCAGCATTGGACAGAACCACGAGCAGTACTTC. The encoded protein is CASSIGQNHEQYF.

V gene TRBV5-4 combines with J gene TRBJ1-4, with a tentative D call TRBD1 (6 bases). The CDR3 has 15 amino acids. The V and J ends lost 4 bases and 8 bases respectively, with 18 bases between them. Looked up from germline, CDR1 is SGHNT and CDR2 is YYREEE (reference sequence). The CDR3 bases are TGTGCCAGCAGCCCGTATGGGGGCAAAGGCGAAAAACTGTTTTTT. It is translated as CASSPYGGKGEKLFF.

Note on this clone: One end of the junction does not line up with germline, which may come from a read error. J is TRBJ1-5 and V is TRBV11-3, with D hard to call. Looked up from germline, CDR1 is SGHNT and CDR2 is YENEEA. This CDR3 region has 10 residues. CDR3 in amino acids: CASSPQLPTF. DNA of the CDR3: TGTGCCAGCAGCCCTCAACTCCCGACATTT.

The chain joins TRBV6-1 to TRBJ2-5; 8 bases line up with TRBD1. V was pared by 3 bases and J by 3 bases, with 9 bases of the junction left unmatched. This CDR3 has 16 amino acids. CDR1 is MNHNS, CDR2 SASEGT, per germline. This chain's CDR3 is CASSEGTGLGEETQYF. The CDR3 DNA is TGTGCCAGCAGTGAGGGGACAGGTTTGGGTGAAGAGACCCAGTACTTC.

V gene TRBV7-9 combines with J gene TRBJ1-1; D gene ambiguous. V lost 3 bases and J lost 11, with 16 bases in between. In germline, CDR1 is SEHNR, CDR2 FQNEAQ (reference sequence). The CDR3 spans 13 residues. Here the CDR3 DNA reads TGTGCCAGCAGCTTCGGGAGCTTTTATGGGGCTTTCTTT. Protein: CASSFGSFYGAFF.

The chain recombines TRBV5-4 with TRBJ2-2; TRBD2 aligns across 16 bases. Germline CDR1 is SGHNT and CDR2 is YYREEE (reference sequence). The CDR3 has 18 amino acids. The trim removed 4 bases at V and 4 bases at J, leaving 7 bases unmatched. This CDR3 reads CASSPGLAGGPGTGELFF. DNA for the CDR3: TGTGCCAGCAGCCCGGGACTAGCGGGGGGGCCTGGCACCGGGGAGCTGTTTTTT.

V gene TRBV5-5 combines with J gene TRBJ2-3; 9 bases align to TRBD2. Trimming cost V 3 bases and J 1 base; bases outside gene matches: 6. The germline gives CDR1 SGHKS, CDR2 YYEKEE (reference sequence). The CDR3 consists of 16 residues. The CDR3 reads CASSWDIAGGTDTQYF. The CDR3 DNA sequence: TGTGCCAGCAGCTGGGACATAGCGGGGGGCACAGATACGCAGTATTTT. The entire variable domain, with the rest obtained from reference TRBV5-5 and TRBJ2-3, is as follows: DAGVTQSPTHLIKTRGQQVTLRCSPISGHKSVSWYQQVLGQGPQFIFQYYEKEERGRGNFPDRFSARQFPNYSSELNVNALLLGDSALYLCASSWDIAGGTDTQYFGPGTRLTVL.